This TCR beta chain was sequenced in a study of graft-versus-host responses after intestinal transplantation. Turning to the study itself: Transplant types were multivisceral, liver-intestinal, or isolated intestinal. Anti-thymocyte globulin induction, then tacrolimus and steroids for around 3 years, went to all recipients. Overall study results and limits: Elevated graft-versus-host to host-versus-graft clonal ratios in allografts were recorded for patients with graft-donor T cell macrochimerism. Early HvG declines after transplant were associated with peak circulating GvH clone levels.

Measured with immunoSEQ multiplex PCR; TCRdb has only the in-frame clones, and not every one. Counted here are tens of thousands of clones, approximately 94% occurring once; the ten biggest clones make up roughly 0.4%. Worth noting for this clone: Antigen: not known.

Trimming cost V 0 bases and J 2 bases; bases outside gene matches: 1. The CDR3 has 16 residues. Germline-derived CDR1 and CDR2 are SGHVS and FQNEAQ. The chain links TRBV7-8 to TRBJ1-3; 10 positions agree with TRBD1. The input for sequencing was unstimulated CD4+ T cells sorted from spleen or lymph node cells, taken before transplant. The origin of this receptor is a human donor who was the organ donor for an intestinal transplant. CDR3 sequence (DNA): TGTGCCAGCAGCTTAGCCGGGACAGGGGCTGGAAACACCATATATTTT. This sequence encodes CASSLAGTGAGNTIYF.